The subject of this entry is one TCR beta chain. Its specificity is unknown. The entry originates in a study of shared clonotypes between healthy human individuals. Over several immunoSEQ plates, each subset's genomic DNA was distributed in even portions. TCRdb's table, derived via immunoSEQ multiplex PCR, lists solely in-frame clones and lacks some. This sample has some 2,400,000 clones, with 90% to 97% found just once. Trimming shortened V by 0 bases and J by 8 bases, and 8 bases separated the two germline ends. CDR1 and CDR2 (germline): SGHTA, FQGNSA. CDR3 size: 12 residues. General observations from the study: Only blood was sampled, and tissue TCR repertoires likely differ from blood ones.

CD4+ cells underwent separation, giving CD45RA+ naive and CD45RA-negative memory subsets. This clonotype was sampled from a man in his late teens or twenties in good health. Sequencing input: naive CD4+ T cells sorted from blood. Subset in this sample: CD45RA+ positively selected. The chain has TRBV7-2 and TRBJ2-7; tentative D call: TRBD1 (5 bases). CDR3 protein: CASSLAKGKQYF. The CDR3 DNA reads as TGTGCCAGCAGCTTAGCAAAGGGGAAGCAGTACTTC.